These 21 T cell receptor beta chains were all obtained from the same sample, sequenced in a study of blood T cell repertoires in COVID-19. Assay used: immunoSEQ multiplex PCR; TCRdb lists only in-frame clones, some missing. Here the sample spans 240,000 or so clones, more than 75% being singletons. Source material: peripheral blood. These receptor sequences come from an elderly man with acute or convalescent COVID-19.

The V gene is TRBV15, the J gene TRBJ2-7, with TRBD2 matching over 10 bases. With V trimmed by 0 bases and J by 2 bases, 1 base remained unmatched. CDR3 length: 15 residues. Germline CDR1 and CDR2: LNHNV and YYDKDF (reference sequence). The CDR3 DNA is TGTGCCACCAGCAGAGATGGGACTAGCGCCTACGAGCAGTACTTC. It encodes CATSRDGTSAYEQYF.

In this sample, this clone turned up a few times. The chain uses TRBV28 and TRBJ1-2; no definite D call. The V gene's germline CDR1 is MDHEN and CDR2 SYDVKM. V lost 7 bases and J lost 8, with 11 bases in between. The CDR3 covers 11 residues. The CDR3 coding sequence is TGTGCCAGCATTTCCATGGGCGGCTACACCTTC. Its translation is CASISMGGYTF.

The gene calls are TRBV15 and TRBJ1-5; D is perhaps TRBD1 (5 bases). Germline V gene data show CDR1 as LNHNV and CDR2 as YYDKDF (reference sequence). The V and J ends lost 3 bases and 0 bases respectively, with 18 bases between them. The CDR3 totals 18 residues. The CDR3 region is CATSRRGGSGISNQPQHF. The DNA of the CDR3 is TGTGCCACCAGCAGGAGGGGAGGGTCGGGGATTAGCAATCAGCCCCAGCATTTT.

The chain joins TRBV7-2 to TRBJ1-5; 7 positions agree with TRBD1. V lost 4 bases and J lost 6; bases outside the gene matches: 3. The V gene's germline CDR1 is SGHTA and CDR2 FQGNSA. This CDR3 region has 13 residues. The CDR3 reads CASSSTGFQPQHF. CDR3 bases: TGTGCCAGCAGCTCGACAGGGTTTCAGCCCCAGCATTTT.

Only a few counts were recorded for this clone. The rearrangement uses TRBV5-1 and TRBJ2-4; the match to TRBD1 covers 7 bases. With 4 bases clipped from V and 7 bases from J, the junction kept 8 bases outside the gene matches. Germline-derived CDR1 and CDR2 are SGHRS and YFSETQ. The CDR3 is 14 residues long. CDR3 in DNA: TGCGCCAGCAGCAAGATAGGGGGCGCGAACATTCAGTACTTC. It specifies CASSKIGGANIQYF. Full variable domain (outside the CDR3, taken from reference TRBV5-1 and TRBJ2-4): KAGVTQTPRYLIKTRGQQVTLSCSPISGHRSVSWYQQTPGQGLQFLFEYFSETQRNKGNFPGRFSGRQFSNSRSEMNVSTLELGDSALYLCASSKIGGANIQYFGAGTRLSVL.

The chain uses TRBV19 and TRBJ1-5, with TRBD1 identical over 8 bases. CDR1 and CDR2 from the germline V gene are LNHDA and SQIVND (reference sequence). Trimming cost V 7 bases and J 4 bases; bases outside gene matches: 9. CDR3 length: 15 amino acids. The CDR3 DNA reads TGTGCCAGTAACACCGGACAGGGCTTAAATCAGCCCCAGCATTTT. Translation gives CASNTGQGLNQPQHF.

The gene calls are TRBV4-2 and TRBJ2-3; D perhaps matches TRBD2 (5 bases). CDR3 length: 13 residues. V lost 4 bases and J lost 12, with 17 bases in between. Germline lookup yields CDR1 LGHNA and CDR2 YNFKEQ. CDR3 amino acids: CASSPAGGVIQYF. Here the CDR3 DNA reads TGTGCCAGCAGCCCCGCGGGTGGGGTCATACAGTATTTT.

The rearrangement uses TRBV6-5 and TRBJ1-5; 9 bases align to TRBD1. The germline V gene encodes CDR1 MNHEY and CDR2 SVGAGI. The V segment lost 6 bases and the J segment 4 bases; nucleotides outside the gene matches: 7. The CDR3 has 15 residues. CDR3 residues: CASSPGTGSNQPQHF. The CDR3 DNA is TGTGCCAGCAGCCCCGGGACAGGGAGTAATCAGCCCCAGCATTTT.

The CDR3 nucleotides read TGTGCCAGCAGCCCCGGGGGACTAGCGGTCTACAATGAGCAGTTCTTC. Translating gives CASSPGGLAVYNEQFF. V and J are TRBV28 and TRBJ2-1; 11 bases align to TRBD2. The CDR3 has 16 residues. The V segment lost 6 bases and the J segment 3 bases; nucleotides outside the gene matches: 7. Per germline, CDR1 MDHEN and CDR2 SYDVKM.

The chain uses TRBV2 and TRBJ2-7; TRBD2 matches at 9 bases. In germline, CDR1 is SNHLY, CDR2 FYNNEI. The CDR3 is made up of 15 amino acids. V lost 7 bases to trimming and J lost 1 base; unmatched junction nucleotides: 8. In DNA form, the CDR3 reads TGTGCCAGCAAAGAGCGTAGCGGGGGATCCTACGAGCAGTACTTC. Protein product: CASKERSGGSYEQYF.

V usage is TRBV13 and J usage is TRBJ2-2; 7 bases are a match to TRBD2. This CDR3 comprises 16 residues. V lost 5 bases, J lost 6 bases, and 12 bases stayed unmatched. The germline CDR1 and CDR2 sequences are PRHDT and FYEKMQ (reference sequence). CDR3 in amino acids: CASSPLVLAEAGELFF. Written as DNA, the CDR3 is TGTGCCAGCAGCCCCCTGGTGCTAGCGGAGGCCGGGGAGCTGTTTTTT.

CDR3 DNA: TGTGCCAGCAGCCTGGGACAGGGGGCGCGCAATGAGCAGTTCTTC. This gives the protein CASSLGQGARNEQFF. The chain has TRBV5-5 and TRBJ2-1, with TRBD1 matching over 12 bases. Germline-derived CDR1 and CDR2 are SGHKS and YYEKEE (reference sequence). After removal of 4 bases from V and 6 bases from J, the junction contained 5 bases not matched to a gene. The CDR3 runs 15 residues.

The sample holds one count of this clone. The chain joins TRBV19 to TRBJ1-6, with TRBD1 as a possible D gene (6 bases). CDR1 is LNHDA, CDR2 SQIVND, per germline (reference sequence). The CDR3 has 15 residues. The V and J ends lost 5 bases and 7 bases respectively, with 15 bases between them. The CDR3 loop reads CASSAQQGLNSPLHF. For the CDR3, the DNA is TGTGCCAGTAGTGCCCAACAGGGATTAAATTCACCCCTCCACTTT.

The chain employs TRBV7-2 and TRBJ2-7, with D tentatively TRBD1 (6 bases). The CDR3 sequence is 16 residues long. Germline assignment: CDR1 SGHTA and CDR2 FQGNSA. V lost 1 base and J 4 bases, leaving 17 bases between the germline ends. The CDR3 nucleotides read TGTGCCAGCAGCTTAGTTGCGCGACAGGATAAGTACGAGCAGTACTTC. The encoded protein is CASSLVARQDKYEQYF.

The V gene is TRBV4-3, the J gene TRBJ1-2, with 9 bases matching TRBD1. CDR1 LGHNA and CDR2 YSLEER come from the germline V gene. The CDR3 length is 14 residues. V dropped 4 bases and J dropped 8; count of bases not matched to a gene: 8. Written as DNA, the CDR3 is TGCGCCAGCAGCCCACAGGGGGCCGGAGGAGGCTACACCTTC. Translated: CASSPQGAGGGYTF.

Notes on this clone: Other DNA sequences of this sample code for an identical CDR3. The rearrangement joins TRBV11-2 to TRBJ2-1, with a tentative D call TRBD2 (7 bases). Germline loops: CDR1 SGHAT, CDR2 FQNNGV. The V and J ends lost 1 base and 4 bases respectively, with 11 bases between them. This CDR3 region has 15 residues. The CDR3 is CASSLGRGPYNEQFF. As DNA, the CDR3 is TGTGCCAGCAGCTTAGGGCGGGGGCCATACAATGAGCAGTTCTTC.

This chain connects TRBV5-6 to TRBJ1-2; D perhaps matches TRBD1 (5 bases). The germline V gene encodes CDR1 SGHDT and CDR2 YYEEEE. Trimming pared 1 base from V and 4 bases from J, leaving 11 bases between. This CDR3 region has 14 residues. CDR3 sequence (DNA): TGTGCCAGCAGCTTGAACGGGGGGGTCTATGGCTACACCTTC. This encodes CASSLNGGVYGYTF.

V usage is TRBV10-3 and J usage is TRBJ1-5, with D hard to call. CDR1 and CDR2 (germline): ENHRY, SYGVKD. The CDR3 covers 13 residues. V gave up 4 bases and J gave up 5 bases, with 9 bases separating them. The DNA of the CDR3 is TGTGCCATCAGTGGGTCAGAGTATCAGCCCCAGCATTTT. It translates to CAISGSEYQPQHF.

The rearrangement links TRBV5-1 to TRBJ2-7; 9 bases align to TRBD1. The J segment lost 5 bases and the V segment lost 1 base, leaving 7 bases of the junction unmatched. The CDR3 is 15 amino acids. CDR1 and CDR2 from the germline V gene are SGHRS and YFSETQ. CDR3 nucleotide sequence: TGCGCCAGCAGCTTGAGTGGACAGGGGATCAACGAGCAGTACTTC. Its protein is CASSLSGQGINEQYF.

This clone was detected once. The genes are TRBV6-5 and TRBJ2-7, with D uncertain. The CDR3 has 14 amino acids. With 2 bases removed from V and 2 bases from J, the gap between germline ends came to 10 bases. Per germline, CDR1 MNHEY and CDR2 SVGAGI. This CDR3 reads CASSYNRGTYEQYF. Here the CDR3 DNA reads TGTGCCAGCAGTTACAATCGCGGCACCTACGAGCAGTACTTC.

This clone has just one count. The V gene is TRBV6-5, the J gene TRBJ1-3, with D possibly matching TRBD1 (5 bases). Between the trimmed V and J ends, which lost 0 bases and 1 base, there was a span of 10 bases. CDR3 length: 16 residues. CDR1 and CDR2 (germline): MNHEY, SVGAGI. The DNA for the CDR3 is TGTGCCAGCAGTTACTCAAGGACATTTTCTGGAAACACCATATATTTT. It specifies CASSYSRTFSGNTIYF.